This TCR beta chain was observed in a study of control samples from healthy donors and cancer patients. The length of the CDR3 is 15 residues. The ends lost 2 bases at V and 9 bases at J; junction bases unmatched: 6. Germline-derived CDR1 and CDR2 are SGHNT and YENEEA. Only in-frame clones appear in the TCRdb table, and some are missing; sequencing was by immunoSEQ multiplex PCR. The table shows 95,000 to 150,000 clones, with around nine tenths occurring only once. Material for sequencing was blood. This receptor was identified in a man aged 40-55 years in good health. The chain employs TRBV11-3 and TRBJ1-6, with TRBD1 identical over 8 bases. Written as DNA, the CDR3 is TGTGCCAGCAGCTTAACAGGACAGGGTGGTTCACCCCTCCACTTT. The encoded protein is CASSLTGQGGSPLHF.